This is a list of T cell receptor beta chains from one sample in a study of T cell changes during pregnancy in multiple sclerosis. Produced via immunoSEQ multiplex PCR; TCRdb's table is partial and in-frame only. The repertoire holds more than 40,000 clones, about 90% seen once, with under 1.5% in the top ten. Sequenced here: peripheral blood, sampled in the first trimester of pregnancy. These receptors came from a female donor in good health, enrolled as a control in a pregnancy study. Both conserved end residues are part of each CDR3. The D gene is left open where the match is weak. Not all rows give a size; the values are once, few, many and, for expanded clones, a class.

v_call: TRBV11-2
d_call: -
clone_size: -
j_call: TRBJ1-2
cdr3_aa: CASSLGVGRTRVYGYTF
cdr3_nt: TGTGCCAGCAGCTTAGGTGTAGGGCGGACAAGGGTCTATGGCTACACCTTC

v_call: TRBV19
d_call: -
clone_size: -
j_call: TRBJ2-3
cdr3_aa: CASSISGVSTDTQYF
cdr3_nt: TGTGCCAGTAGTATATCGGGGGTCAGCACAGATACGCAGTATTTT

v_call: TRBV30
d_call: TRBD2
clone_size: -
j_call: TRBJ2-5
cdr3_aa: CAWRKLAIQETQYF
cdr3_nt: TGTGCCTGGAGGAAACTAGCGATCCAAGAGACCCAGTACTTC

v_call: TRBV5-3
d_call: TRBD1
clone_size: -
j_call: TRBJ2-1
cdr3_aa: CARSWTGAPLGYNEQFF
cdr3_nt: TGTGCCAGAAGCTGGACAGGGGCCCCCCTTGGGTACAATGAGCAGTTCTTC

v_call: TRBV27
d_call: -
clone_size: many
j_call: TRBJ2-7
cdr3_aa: CASRLTVLAYEQYF
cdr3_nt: TGTGCCAGCAGGTTGACAGTCCTTGCCTACGAGCAGTACTTC

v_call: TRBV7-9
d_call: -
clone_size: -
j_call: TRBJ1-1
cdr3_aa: CASSEGGSEAFF
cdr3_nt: TGTGCCAGCAGCGAGGGAGGCTCTGAAGCTTTCTTT

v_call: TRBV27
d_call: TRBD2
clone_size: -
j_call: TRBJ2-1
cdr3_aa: CASSWRTSGGGDEQFF
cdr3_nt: TGTGCCAGCAGTTGGCGGACTAGCGGGGGGGGAGATGAGCAGTTCTTC

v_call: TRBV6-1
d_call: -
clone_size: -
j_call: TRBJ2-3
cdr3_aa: CASSEGPWADPSTDTQYF
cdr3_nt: TGTGCCAGCAGTGAAGGGCCGTGGGCAGATCCTAGCACAGATACGCAGTATTTT

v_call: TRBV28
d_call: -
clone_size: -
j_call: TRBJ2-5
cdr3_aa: CASSFLELQETQYF
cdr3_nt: TGTGCCAGCAGTTTTCTCGAGCTCCAAGAGACCCAGTACTTC

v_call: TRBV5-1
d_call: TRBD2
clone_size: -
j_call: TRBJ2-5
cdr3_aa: CASSLDVSGGQETQYF
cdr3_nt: TGCGCCAGCAGCTTGGATGTTAGCGGGGGCCAAGAGACCCAGTACTTC

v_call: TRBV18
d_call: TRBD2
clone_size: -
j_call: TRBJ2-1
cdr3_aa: CASSPTSVSSYNEQFF
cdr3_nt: TGTGCCAGCTCACCTACTAGCGTAAGCTCCTACAATGAGCAGTTCTTC

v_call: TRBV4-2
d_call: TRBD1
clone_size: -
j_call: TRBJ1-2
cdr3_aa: CASSQRRGQGINYGYTF
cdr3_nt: TGTGCCAGCAGCCAGCGGAGGGGACAGGGGATCAACTATGGCTACACCTTC

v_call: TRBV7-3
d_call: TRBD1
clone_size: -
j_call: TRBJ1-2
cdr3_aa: CASSLTGGDGYTF
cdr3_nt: TGTGCCAGCAGCTTAACAGGGGGCGATGGCTACACCTTC

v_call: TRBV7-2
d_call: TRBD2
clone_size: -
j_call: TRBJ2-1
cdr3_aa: CASSLIAGRSYNEQFF
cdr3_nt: TGTGCCAGCAGCTTAATAGCGGGAAGGTCCTACAATGAGCAGTTCTTC

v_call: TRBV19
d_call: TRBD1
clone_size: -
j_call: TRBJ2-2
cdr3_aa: CASRDRGPTGELFF
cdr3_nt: TGTGCCAGCCGGGACAGGGGACCCACCGGGGAGCTGTTTTTT

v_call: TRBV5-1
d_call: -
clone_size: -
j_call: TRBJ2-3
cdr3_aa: CASSLNQARDTQYF
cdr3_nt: TGCGCCAGCAGCTTGAACCAGGCTCGAGATACGCAGTATTTT

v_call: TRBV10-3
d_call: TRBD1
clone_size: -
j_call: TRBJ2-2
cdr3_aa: CALRQGAGGELFF
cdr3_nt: TGTGCCTTACGACAGGGGGCTGGCGGGGAGCTGTTTTTT

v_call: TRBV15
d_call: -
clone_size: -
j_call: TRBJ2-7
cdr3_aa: CATSRDSGSLSYEQYF
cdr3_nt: TGTGCCACCAGCAGAGATTCGGGTTCTTTGTCCTACGAGCAGTACTTC

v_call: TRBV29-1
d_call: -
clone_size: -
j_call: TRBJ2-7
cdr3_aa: CSVDIADSYEQYF
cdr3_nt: TGCAGCGTTGATATAGCGGACTCCTACGAGCAGTACTTC

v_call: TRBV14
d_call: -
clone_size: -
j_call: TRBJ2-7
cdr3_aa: CASSQFQSSYEQYF
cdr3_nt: TGTGCCAGCAGCCAATTCCAGTCTTCCTACGAGCAGTACTTC

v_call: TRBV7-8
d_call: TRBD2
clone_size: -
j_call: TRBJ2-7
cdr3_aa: CASSLPGGAGGYEQYF
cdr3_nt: TGTGCCAGCAGCTTACCAGGGGGTGCGGGAGGGTACGAGCAGTACTTC

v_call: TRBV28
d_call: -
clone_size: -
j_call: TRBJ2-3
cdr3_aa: CASSLRSRQARTDTQYF
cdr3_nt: TGTGCCAGCAGTTTACGGTCGCGACAGGCCCGCACAGATACGCAGTATTTT

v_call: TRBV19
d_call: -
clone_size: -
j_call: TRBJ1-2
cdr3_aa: CASSIEANRVSGSYGYTF
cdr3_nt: TGTGCCAGTAGTATAGAGGCCAACAGGGTTTCGGGTTCCTATGGCTACACCTTC

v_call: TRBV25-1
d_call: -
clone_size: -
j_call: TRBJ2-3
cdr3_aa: CASSELATDTQYF
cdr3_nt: TGTGCCAGCAGTGAATTAGCAACAGATACGCAGTATTTT

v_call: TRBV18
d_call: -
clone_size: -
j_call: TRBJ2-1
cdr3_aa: CASSPSEGGPNEQFF
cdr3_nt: TGTGCCAGCTCACCCTCGGAAGGCGGGCCCAATGAGCAGTTCTTC

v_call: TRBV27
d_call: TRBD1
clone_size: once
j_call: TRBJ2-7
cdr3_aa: CASSPGTGAAYEQYF
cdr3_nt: TGTGCCAGCAGTCCCGGGACAGGGGCTGCCTACGAGCAGTACTTC

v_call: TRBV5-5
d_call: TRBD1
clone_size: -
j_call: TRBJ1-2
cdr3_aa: CASRGTGQGNYGYTF
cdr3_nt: TGTGCCAGCAGGGGCACGGGACAGGGCAATTATGGCTACACCTTC

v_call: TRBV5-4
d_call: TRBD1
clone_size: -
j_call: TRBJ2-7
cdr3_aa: CASSRQGSYEQYF
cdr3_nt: TGTGCCAGCAGCAGACAGGGGAGCTACGAGCAGTACTTC

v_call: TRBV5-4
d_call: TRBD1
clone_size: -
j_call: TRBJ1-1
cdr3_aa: CASSYGDRGFSTEAFF
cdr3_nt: TGTGCCAGCAGCTATGGGGACAGGGGGTTTAGCACTGAAGCTTTCTTT

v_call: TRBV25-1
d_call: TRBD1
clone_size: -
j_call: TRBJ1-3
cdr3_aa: CASRPGTVSPYSGNTIYF
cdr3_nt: TGTGCCAGCAGACCCGGGACAGTTTCTCCGTACTCTGGAAACACCATATATTTT

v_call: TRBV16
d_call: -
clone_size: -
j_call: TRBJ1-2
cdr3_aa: CASSPAERGGGYTF
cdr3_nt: TGTGCCAGCAGCCCCGCCGAAAGAGGTGGTGGATACACCTTC

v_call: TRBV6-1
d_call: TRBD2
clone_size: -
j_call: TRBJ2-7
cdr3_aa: CASSEGWWTSGYEQYF
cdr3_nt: TGTGCCAGCAGTGAAGGGTGGTGGACTAGCGGCTACGAGCAGTACTTC

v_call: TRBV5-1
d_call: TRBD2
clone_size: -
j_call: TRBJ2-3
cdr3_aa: CASSSGGVADTQYF
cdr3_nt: TGCGCCAGCAGCTCCGGGGGGGTTGCAGATACGCAGTATTTT

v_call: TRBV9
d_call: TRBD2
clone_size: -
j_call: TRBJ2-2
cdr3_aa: CASSQQQTSGPYANTGELFF
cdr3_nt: TGTGCCAGCAGCCAACAGCAGACTAGCGGGCCATACGCGAACACCGGGGAGCTGTTTTTT

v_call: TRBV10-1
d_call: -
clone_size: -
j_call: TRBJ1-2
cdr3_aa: CASEDRNYGYTF
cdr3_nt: TGCGCCAGCGAGGATCGTAACTATGGCTACACCTTC

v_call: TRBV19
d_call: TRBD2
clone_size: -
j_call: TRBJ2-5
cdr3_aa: CASSIGTSVETQYF
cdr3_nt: TGTGCCAGTAGTATTGGGACTAGTGTGGAGACCCAGTACTTC

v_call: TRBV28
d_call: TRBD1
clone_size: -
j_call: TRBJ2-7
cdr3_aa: CASSTSGTGFEQYF
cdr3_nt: TGTGCCAGCAGTACCTCCGGGACAGGGTTCGAGCAGTACTTC

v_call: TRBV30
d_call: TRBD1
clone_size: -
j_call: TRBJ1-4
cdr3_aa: CAWSAWDREAEKLFF
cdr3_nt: TGTGCCTGGAGCGCCTGGGACAGGGAAGCGGAAAAACTGTTTTTT

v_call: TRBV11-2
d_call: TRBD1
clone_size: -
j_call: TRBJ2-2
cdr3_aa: CASSRTGSNTGELFF
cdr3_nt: TGTGCCAGCAGCCGGACAGGGTCGAACACCGGGGAGCTGTTTTTT

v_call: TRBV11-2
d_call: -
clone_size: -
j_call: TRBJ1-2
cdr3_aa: CASSSIREGYGYTF
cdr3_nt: TGTGCCAGCAGCTCAATCCGGGAGGGATATGGCTACACCTTC

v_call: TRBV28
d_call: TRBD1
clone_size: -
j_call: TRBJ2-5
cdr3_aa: CASRPGQGYQETQYF
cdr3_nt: TGTGCCAGCAGGCCGGGACAGGGGTACCAAGAGACCCAGTACTTC

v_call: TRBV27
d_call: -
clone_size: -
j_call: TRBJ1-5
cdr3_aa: CASSLVGRSNQPQHF
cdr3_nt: TGTGCCAGCAGTTTAGTCGGGAGGAGCAATCAGCCCCAGCATTTT

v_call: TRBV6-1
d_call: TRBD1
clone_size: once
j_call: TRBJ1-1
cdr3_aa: CASRRTGRTEAFF
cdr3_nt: TGTGCCAGCAGACGGACAGGGAGGACTGAAGCTTTCTTT

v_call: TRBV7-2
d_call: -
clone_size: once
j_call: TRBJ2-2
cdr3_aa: CASSERGLAGRTGELFF
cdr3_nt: TGTGCCAGCAGCGAGAGGGGGCTAGCGGGCCGCACCGGGGAGCTGTTTTTT

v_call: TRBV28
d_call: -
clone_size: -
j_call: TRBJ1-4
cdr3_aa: CASRGTFEKLFF
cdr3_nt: TGTGCCAGCCGCGGAACGTTTGAAAAACTGTTTTTT

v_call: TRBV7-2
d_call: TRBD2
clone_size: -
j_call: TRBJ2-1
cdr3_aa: CASSLEAAGGYEQFF
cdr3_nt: TGTGCCAGCAGCTTGGAAGCTGCGGGGGGTTATGAGCAGTTCTTC

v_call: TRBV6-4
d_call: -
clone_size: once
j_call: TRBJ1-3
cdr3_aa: CASSAGSPGNTIYF
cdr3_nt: TGTGCCAGCAGTGCCGGGTCGCCTGGAAACACCATATATTTT

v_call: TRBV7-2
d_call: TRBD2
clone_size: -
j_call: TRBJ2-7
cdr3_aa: CASSLRTSGRWGNEQYF
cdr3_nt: TGTGCCAGCAGCTTACGGACTAGCGGGAGGTGGGGAAACGAGCAGTACTTC

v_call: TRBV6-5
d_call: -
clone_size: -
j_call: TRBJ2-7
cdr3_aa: CASTDRDTSYEQYF
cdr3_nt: TGTGCCAGCACAGACCGGGACACCTCCTACGAGCAGTACTTC

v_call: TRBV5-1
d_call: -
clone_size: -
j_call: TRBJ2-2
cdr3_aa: CASSPGQNTGELFF
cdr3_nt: TGCGCCAGCAGCCCGGGACAAAACACCGGGGAGCTGTTTTTT

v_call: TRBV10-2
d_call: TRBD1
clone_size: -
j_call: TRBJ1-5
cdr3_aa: CASRQGRDQPQHF
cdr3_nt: TGCGCCAGCCGACAGGGGCGCGACCAGCCCCAGCATTTT